The 20 T cell receptor beta chains below all came from one sample that was sequenced in a study of cytomegalovirus exposure and HLA in healthy donors. PCR involved 60 Vbeta and 13 Jbeta primers. TCRdb's copy holds only in-frame clones and misses some; the assay was immunoSEQ multiplex PCR. The table includes 150,000 to 200,000 clones, about 80% detected once. The source material was PBMCs. Source of these receptors: a woman in her forties in good health and CMV-seronegative.

This clone was detected once. The V call is TRBV5-6, the J call TRBJ2-1, with 8 bases matching TRBD2. Germline V lookup: CDR1 SGHDT, CDR2 YYEEEE. Losses at the gene ends were 0 bases for V and 3 bases for J; bases not matched to a gene: 2. This CDR3 region has 15 residues. The CDR3 spells CASSLVGGGYNEQFF. The CDR3 region has the DNA TGTGCCAGCAGCTTGGTCGGGGGGGGCTACAATGAGCAGTTCTTC.

The gene calls are TRBV18 and TRBJ2-7, with 9 bases fitting TRBD2. Germline V gene data show CDR1 as KGHSH and CDR2 as LQKENI. The CDR3 has 14 amino acids. Trimming cost V 4 bases and J 0 bases; bases outside gene matches: 1. The chain's CDR3 is CASSLSGSSYEQYF. The CDR3 DNA reads as TGTGCCAGCTCACTTAGCGGGAGCTCCTACGAGCAGTACTTC.

With regard to this clone: This sample includes further DNA sequences coding for the same CDR3. This rearrangement joins TRBV29-1 to TRBJ1-2; D gene unclear. CDR1 and CDR2 from the germline V gene are SQVTM and ANQGSEA. This CDR3 contains 10 residues. With 4 bases removed from V and 7 bases from J, the gap between germline ends came to 7 bases. The CDR3 DNA sequence: TGCAGCGTTGGACTTGGTGGCTACACCTTC. Protein product: CSVGLGGYTF.

The rearrangement joins TRBV7-3 to TRBJ1-2, with D perhaps TRBD1 (5 bases). The V and J ends lost 5 bases and 5 bases respectively, with 12 bases between them. Germline-derived CDR1 and CDR2 are SGHTA and FQGTGA. The CDR3 totals 13 residues. CDR3 bases: TGTGCCAGCAGCGCGCAGGCAGGGTATGGCTACACCTTC. Encoded protein: CASSAQAGYGYTF.

The chain has TRBV5-4 and TRBJ2-1, with 8 bases fitting TRBD2. The CDR3 spans 15 residues. Trimming cost V 1 base and J 4 bases; bases outside gene matches: 4. Germline lookup yields CDR1 SGHNT and CDR2 YYREEE (reference sequence). CDR3 sequence reads: CASSLKLADYNEQFF. The CDR3 DNA follows: TGTGCCAGCAGCTTGAAACTAGCGGATTACAATGAGCAGTTCTTC.

The chain employs TRBV11-2 and TRBJ1-6, with 7 bases lining up with TRBD1. Germline V gene sequence: CDR1 SGHAT, CDR2 FQNNGV. The V and J ends lost 7 bases and 1 base, in that order; junction bases with no gene match: 16. The CDR3 has 19 amino acids. CDR3 sequence reads: CASIILRGGPISYNSPLHF. CDR3 nucleotide sequence: TGTGCCAGCATCATTCTGAGAGGGGGCCCCATTTCCTATAATTCACCCCTCCACTTT.

The V gene is TRBV7-2, the J gene TRBJ2-1, with TRBD2 matching 8 bases. Germline V CDR1 and CDR2: SGHTA, FQGNSA. The length of the CDR3 is 16 residues. The ends lost 0 bases at V and 9 bases at J; junction bases unmatched: 10. This chain's CDR3 is CASSLAPSGQPGEQFF. The CDR3 DNA reads as TGTGCCAGCAGCTTAGCCCCTAGCGGGCAGCCGGGTGAGCAGTTCTTC.

This clone has more than one count but fewer than ten. V usage is TRBV4-3 and J usage is TRBJ1-4, with unresolved D. The CDR3 runs 15 residues. V was shortened by 0 bases and J by 6 bases, with 11 bases between the two germline ends. The germline V gene encodes CDR1 LGHNA and CDR2 YSLEER. CDR3 nucleotide sequence: TGCGCCAGCAGCCAAGATTGGGGAGTCGATGAAAAACTGTTTTTT. The encoded protein is CASSQDWGVDEKLFF.

The chain uses TRBV13 and TRBJ2-5; TRBD2 aligns across 7 bases. With V trimmed by 5 bases and J by 4 bases, 7 bases remained unmatched. The CDR3 length is 14 residues. Germline V CDR1 and CDR2: PRHDT, FYEKMQ (reference sequence). This chain's CDR3 is CASSGLEASETQYF. CDR3 DNA: TGTGCCAGCAGCGGACTAGAGGCGTCAGAGACCCAGTACTTC. The full variable domain, rest sourced from reference TRBV13 and TRBJ2-5, is AAGVIQSPRHLIKEKRETATLKCYPIPRHDTVYWYQQGPGQDPQFLISFYEKMQSDKGSIPDRFSAQQFSDYHSELNMSSLELGDSALYFCASSGLEASETQYFGPGTRLLVL.

The chain couples TRBV7-8 to TRBJ2-2; 9 nucleotides agree with TRBD1. This CDR3 is 18 amino acids long. Unmatched junction bases numbered 16, after V lost 4 bases and J lost 7 bases. CDR1 is SGHVS, CDR2 FQNEAQ, per germline. The CDR3 loop reads CASSSKTGTGNSIGELFF. CDR3 nucleotide sequence: TGTGCCAGCAGCTCCAAAACCGGGACAGGGAATTCAATCGGGGAGCTGTTTTTT. Full variable domain (missing parts from reference TRBV7-8 and TRBJ2-2): GAGVSQSPRYKVAKRGQDVALRCDPISGHVSLFWYQQALGQGPEFLTYFQNEAQLDKSGLPSDRFFAERPEGSVSTLKIQRTQQEDSAVYLCASSSKTGTGNSIGELFFGEGSRLTVL.

This clone appeared once. CDR3 in amino acids: CASSLDGGSSLYGYTF. The CDR3 nucleotides are TGTGCCAGCAGCTTAGATGGGGGCAGCTCCCTCTATGGCTACACCTTC. The gene calls are TRBV7-8 and TRBJ1-2; possibly TRBD1 for D (6 bases). Deletions cut 1 base from V and 4 bases from J, with 16 bases between. This CDR3 comprises 16 residues. Germline V gene data show CDR1 as SGHVS and CDR2 as FQNEAQ.

This chain uses TRBV18 with TRBJ2-1, with no clear D. This CDR3 spans 15 amino acids. V gave up 5 bases and J gave up 3 bases, with 14 bases separating them. From germline, CDR1 is KGHSH and CDR2 LQKENI. CDR3 region: CASSAPNGVYNEQFF. The CDR3 DNA reads TGTGCCAGCTCAGCCCCCAACGGAGTCTACAATGAGCAGTTCTTC.

This clone was observed a single time. The rearrangement joins TRBV19 to TRBJ2-1; a weak D match, TRBD2 (5 bases). Trimming shortened V by 1 base and J by 7 bases, and 17 bases separated the two germline ends. The germline CDR1 and CDR2 sequences are LNHDA and SQIVND (reference sequence). The CDR3 extends over 16 amino acids. CDR3 loop: CASSIGFSVTGNEQFF. The DNA of the CDR3 is TGTGCCAGTAGTATAGGTTTTAGCGTGACCGGAAATGAGCAGTTCTTC.

V and J are TRBV7-9 and TRBJ2-3, with D possibly being TRBD1 (5 bases). Germline CDR1 reads SEHNR; CDR2 reads FQNEAQ (reference sequence). The CDR3 consists of 14 residues. V was shortened by 5 bases and J by 4 bases, with 13 bases between the two germline ends. The CDR3 sequence is CASSGRKGPDTQYF. The CDR3 DNA sequence: TGTGCCAGCAGCGGCCGTAAGGGGCCAGATACGCAGTATTTT. The full variable domain, with the rest looked up from reference TRBV7-9 and TRBJ2-3, is DTGVSQNPRHKITKRGQNVTFRCDPISEHNRLYWYRQTLGQGPEFLTYFQNEAQLEKSRLLSDRFSAERPKGSFSTLEIQRTEQGDSAMYLCASSGRKGPDTQYFGPGTRLTVL.

The chain is built from TRBV6-6 and TRBJ1-5; D not resolved. The CDR3 totals 16 residues. Germline loops: CDR1 MNHNY, CDR2 SVGAGI (reference sequence). Trimming removed 2 bases from V and 3 bases from J, with 14 bases in between. The CDR3 DNA sequence: TGTGCCAGCAGTTACGCGGGCCCGCTCGACAATCAGCCCCAGCATTTT. The encoded protein is CASSYAGPLDNQPQHF.

The J gene is TRBJ1-1, the V gene TRBV28; D is perhaps TRBD1 (6 bases). V dropped 5 bases and J dropped 6 bases, with 19 bases sitting between them. The CDR3 is made up of 15 amino acids. Per the germline V gene, CDR1 is MDHEN and CDR2 is SYDVKM. The CDR3 nucleotides read TGTGCCAGCAGTGTCCCAGGGGATGTTGTTCCTGAAGCTTTCTTT. Protein: CASSVPGDVVPEAFF.

About this clone: At one of its ends the junction is not consistent with the germline gene, which may arise from a read error. This chain uses TRBV27 with TRBJ1-5, with a weak D call TRBD1 (6 bases). The CDR3 has 17 residues. Germline-derived CDR1 and CDR2 are MNHEY and SMNVEV (reference sequence). DNA for the CDR3: TGTGTCAGCAGTTTATCGTTTACAGGGTATAGCAATCAGCCCCAGCATTTT. It codes for CVSSLSFTGYSNQPQHF.

The chain joins TRBV11-3 to TRBJ2-3, with 9 nucleotides matching TRBD1. Germline V lookup: CDR1 SGHNT, CDR2 YENEEA. V was pared by 4 bases and J by 4 bases, with 6 bases of the junction left unmatched. CDR3 length equals 15 residues. Here the CDR3 DNA reads TGTGCCAGCAGCTCACAGACAGGGGGACCAGATACGCAGTATTTT. It encodes CASSSQTGGPDTQYF.

This sequence joins TRBV6-1 and TRBJ2-7, with 7 positions matching TRBD2. J lost 2 bases, V lost 1 base, and 17 bases had no gene match. CDR3 length: 19 amino acids. Germline assignment: CDR1 MNHNS and CDR2 SASEGT. The CDR3 is CASSEVSTSHWDYTYEQYV. Written as DNA, the CDR3 is TGTGCCAGCAGTGAAGTATCGACAAGCCACTGGGACTATACCTACGAGCAGTACGTC.

The gene calls are TRBV11-2 and TRBJ1-2; D may be TRBD1 (5 bases). Trimming took off 5 bases at V and 6 bases at J, with 16 bases between the two ends. This CDR3 is built from 14 residues. Germline CDR1 SGHAT, CDR2 FQNNGV. Here the CDR3 DNA reads TGTGCCAGCAGCCCCGCCAGGGCCGCGGATGGCTACACCTTC. Translated: CASSPARAADGYTF.